The present T cell receptor beta chain was sequenced within a study of T-cell memory formation after mild COVID-19. A word on this clonotype: Its target is not known.

Study-wide results and limits: There were some responding clones in pre-infection memory, which suggested that cross-reactive memory had joined. Mainly CM and EM harbored the contracting CD4+ clones; mainly EMRA harbored the CD8+ ones.

5'RACE with constant-segment primers yielded barcoded, UMI-tagged TCR alpha and TCR beta cDNA libraries. TCRdb analysed the 5' RACE reads with MiXCR anew, one entry per CDR3 protein. The table includes about 210,000 distinct CDR3 sequences, approximately 30% detected once. This receptor was taken from an adult woman who had mild COVID-19 (a few samples of this study predate the infection). Cell type and time point are not known. Material: PBMCs or a T cell subset sorted from them (not recorded which).

CDR3 amino acids: CASSADYHASYNEQFF. In DNA form, the CDR3 reads TGTGCCAGCAGCGCTGACTATCACGCCTCCTACAATGAGCAGTTCTTC. The chain links TRBV7-9 to TRBJ2-1; a weak D match, TRBD2 (5 bases). Between the trimmed V and J ends, which lost 5 bases and 0 bases, there was a span of 14 bases. The CDR3 is 16 amino acids. Germline V gives CDR1 SEHNR, CDR2 FQNEAQ (reference sequence).